The entry below gives a single T cell receptor (beta chain) sequence along with its context. Antigen unknown. Data came from immunoSEQ multiplex PCR; TCRdb stores just in-frame clones and leaves some out. The repertoire holds just over 200,000 clones, with about four fifths as singletons. These data belong to a study of cytotoxic CD8 clonotypes in ibrutinib-treated CLL. Overall study: Timing of response sample collection was a median around 13 months after treatment start, with a range of 6 to 36.

PBMCs were cryopreserved, and approximately 1.8 micrograms of genomic DNA from them went into TCR beta libraries. Study conclusions and caveats: Once treatment began, public clonotypes, which were uncommon, contracted or stayed stable.

After removal of 5 bases from V and 0 bases from J, the junction contained 5 bases not matched to a gene. This CDR3 comprises 14 residues. The germline V gene encodes CDR1 SQVTM and CDR2 ANQGSEA. This clonotype was obtained from a human donor with chronic lymphocytic leukemia. The J gene is TRBJ2-5, the V gene TRBV29-1, with 8 bases matching TRBD2. Sequencing was performed on PBMCs, taken after 12 months of ibrutinib treatment. The CDR3 here is CSVLFSGDQETQYF. The CDR3 DNA reads as TGCAGCGTTTTATTTAGCGGGGACCAAGAGACCCAGTACTTC.